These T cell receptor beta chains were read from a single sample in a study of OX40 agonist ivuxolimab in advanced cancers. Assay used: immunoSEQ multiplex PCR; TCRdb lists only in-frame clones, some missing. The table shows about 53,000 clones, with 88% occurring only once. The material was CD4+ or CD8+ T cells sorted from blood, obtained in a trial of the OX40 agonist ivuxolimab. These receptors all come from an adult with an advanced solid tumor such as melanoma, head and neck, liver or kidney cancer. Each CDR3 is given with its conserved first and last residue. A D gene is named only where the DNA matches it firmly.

CDR3 protein: CASSNRVEETQYF
V gene: TRBV7-2
J gene: TRBJ2-5
D gene: NA

CDR3 protein: CASSVRGATSYNEQFF
V gene: TRBV7-2
J gene: TRBJ2-1
D gene: NA

CDR3 protein: CASSPAASYYEQYF
V gene: TRBV18
J gene: TRBJ2-7
D gene: NA

CDR3 protein: CAGASLGGAQGEQFF
V gene: TRBV2
J gene: TRBJ2-1
D gene: NA

CDR3 protein: CASSGPPPQETQYF
V gene: TRBV19
J gene: TRBJ2-5
D gene: NA

CDR3 protein: CSAPGLYEQYF
V gene: TRBV20-1
J gene: TRBJ2-7
D gene: NA

CDR3 protein: CASSQVRLAEETQYF
V gene: TRBV28
J gene: TRBJ2-5
D gene: TRBD2

CDR3 protein: CASSSSERATNEKLFF
V gene: TRBV28
J gene: TRBJ1-4
D gene: NA

CDR3 protein: CASSPTTPAYEQYF
V gene: TRBV18
J gene: TRBJ2-7
D gene: NA

CDR3 protein: CASSSDRVIDEQYF
V gene: TRBV28
J gene: TRBJ2-7
D gene: TRBD1

CDR3 protein: CASRDQTGAYGYTF
V gene: TRBV2
J gene: TRBJ1-2
D gene: TRBD1

CDR3 protein: CASSPGQRDSYEQYF
V gene: TRBV18
J gene: TRBJ2-7
D gene: NA

CDR3 protein: CASSRAGGIYGYTF
V gene: TRBV14
J gene: TRBJ1-2
D gene: TRBD1

CDR3 protein: CASSDTGAGNEQFF
V gene: TRBV6-1
J gene: TRBJ2-1
D gene: NA

CDR3 protein: CASKGAELNTEAFF
V gene: TRBV2
J gene: TRBJ1-1
D gene: NA

CDR3 protein: CASRVPAGGEKLFF
V gene: TRBV6-6
J gene: TRBJ1-4
D gene: NA

CDR3 protein: CASRINRARNTEAFF
V gene: TRBV6-6
J gene: TRBJ1-1
D gene: NA

CDR3 protein: CASSLGSNYGYTF
V gene: TRBV5-6
J gene: TRBJ1-2
D gene: NA

CDR3 protein: CASSFGGNYGYTF
V gene: TRBV28
J gene: TRBJ1-2
D gene: NA